These 15 T cell receptor beta chains were all obtained from the same sample, sequenced in a study of technical replicates of blood from a few donors. TCRdb's copy holds only in-frame clones and misses some; the assay was immunoSEQ multiplex PCR. Here the sample spans tens of thousands of clones, 70% to 90% being singletons. Sequencing was carried out using PBMCs. The receptors shown here come from a human donor in good health. Some clones in this sample may be carry-over from other donors' samples.

The rearrangement joins TRBV9 to TRBJ2-7; TRBD2 matches 10 bases. The CDR3 covers 14 residues. CDR1 SGDLS and CDR2 YYNGEE come from the germline V gene. V was clipped by 3 bases and J by 6 bases; unmatched bases: 6. CDR3 DNA: TGTGCCAGCAGCGACAAGCGGGAGGGCCCCGAGCAGTACTTC. This translates into CASSDKREGPEQYF.

This sequence joins TRBV9 and TRBJ2-1; D perhaps matches TRBD2 (6 bases). In germline, CDR1 is SGDLS, CDR2 YYNGEE. There are 16 residues in the CDR3. V was pared by 9 bases and J by 0 bases, with 19 bases between. The CDR3 DNA reads TGTGCCATGGGGGGTGGCGGGACCTCCTCCTACAATGAGCAGTTCTTC. Amino acid sequence: CAMGGGGTSSYNEQFF.

This chain links TRBV19 with TRBJ1-2; D gene uncertain. This CDR3 has 15 residues. CDR1 is LNHDA and CDR2 is SQIVND in the germline V gene (reference sequence). The V end was cut by 9 bases, the J end by 4 bases, with 21 bases between. The CDR3 here is CASISLREPPYGYTF. The DNA for the CDR3 is TGTGCCAGCATCTCCCTCCGGGAGCCTCCCTATGGCTACACCTTC.

The CDR3 loop is CASTPRSFFFPTKSYEQYF. In DNA form, the CDR3 reads TGTGCCAGCACCCCAAGGAGTTTTTTCTTCCCTACTAAGTCCTACGAGCAGTACTTC. The chain is built from TRBV2 and TRBJ2-7, with D unclear. Germline V gives CDR1 SNHLY, CDR2 FYNNEI. V lost 7 bases and J 1 base, leaving 29 bases between the germline ends. The CDR3 runs to 19 residues.

The chain is built from TRBV29-1 and TRBJ1-2; TRBD1 matches 7 bases. V trimming: 0 bases; J trimming: 8 bases; junction bases outside the gene matches: 9. Germline loops: CDR1 SQVTM, CDR2 ANQGSEA. The CDR3 length is 14 residues. The CDR3 loop reads CSVEDSDRVQGYTF. CDR3 nucleotide sequence: TGCAGCGTTGAAGATAGCGACAGGGTGCAAGGCTACACCTTC.

There are a few counts of this clone. The chain recombines TRBV11-2 with TRBJ2-1; TRBD1 agrees at 9 bases. CDR1 and CDR2 from the germline V gene are SGHAT and FQNNGV. The ends lost 1 base at V and 6 bases at J; junction bases unmatched: 4. The CDR3 sequence is 15 residues long. This CDR3 reads CASSLVTGGSNEQFF. CDR3 nucleotide sequence: TGTGCCAGCAGCTTAGTCACAGGGGGCTCCAATGAGCAGTTCTTC. Complete variable domain (other parts from reference TRBV11-2 and TRBJ2-1): EAGVAQSPRYKIIEKRQSVAFWCNPISGHATLYWYQQILGQGPKLLIQFQNNGVVDDSQLPKDRFSAERLKGVDSTLKIQPAKLEDSAVYLCASSLVTGGSNEQFFGPGTRLTVL.

The V and J genes are TRBV6-1 and TRBJ1-3; D unclear. Per the germline V gene, CDR1 is MNHNS and CDR2 is SASEGT. The CDR3 spans 13 residues. The ends were cut back, 3 bases at V and 4 bases at J, with 7 bases in the middle. CDR3 bases: TGTGCCAGCAGTGACCCGGGGGGAAACACCATATATTTT. It is translated as CASSDPGGNTIYF.

The rearrangement uses TRBV7-9 and TRBJ2-5; no reliable D call. CDR1 and CDR2 from the germline V gene are SEHNR and FQNEAQ (reference sequence). The CDR3 is made up of 12 amino acids. V lost 3 bases, J lost 4 bases, and 6 bases lay in between. For the CDR3, the DNA is TGTGCCAGCAGCTTTAACGGAGAGACCCAGTACTTC. It encodes CASSFNGETQYF.

This chain uses TRBV18 with TRBJ2-7; 16 positions match TRBD2. The germline CDR1 and CDR2 sequences are KGHSH and LQKENI. After removal of 4 bases from V and 5 bases from J, the junction contained 5 bases not matched to a gene. This CDR3 contains 16 residues. CDR3 nucleotides: TGTGCCAGCTCACTGGGACTAGCGGGAGGGCCAAACGAGCAGTACTTC. This gives the protein CASSLGLAGGPNEQYF.

J is TRBJ1-3 and V is TRBV19; 8 positions match TRBD1. CDR3 length: 16 amino acids. The V segment lost 5 bases and the J segment 4 bases; nucleotides outside the gene matches: 10. Germline CDR1 and CDR2: LNHDA and SQIVND (reference sequence). The CDR3 DNA reads as TGTGCCAGTAGTCCTCGCCTCCGGGACAGGGGAAACACCATATATTTT. Translated, it gives CASSPRLRDRGNTIYF.

The chain employs TRBV7-9 and TRBJ2-7, with 8 nucleotides matching TRBD2. CDR1 SEHNR and CDR2 FQNEAQ come from the germline V gene (reference sequence). V lost 3 bases, J lost 5 bases, and 9 bases stayed unmatched. The CDR3 is 15 residues long. CDR3 nucleotide sequence: TGTGCCAGCAGCTTCGGGGGGGGCCCGTTGGACGAGCAGTACTTC. Its translation: CASSFGGGPLDEQYF.

The CDR3 is CASREFAGTASTDTQYF. CDR3 sequence (DNA): TGTGCAAGTCGAGAATTTGCGGGGACAGCTAGCACAGATACGCAGTATTTT. J is TRBJ2-3 and V is TRBV12-2; the DNA was not compared with TRBD1, the D call given in the table. TRBV12-2 is shown as a pseudogene. The CDR3 loop spans 17 amino acids.

V gene TRBV27 combines with J gene TRBJ2-7, with 7 positions matching TRBD1. The trim removed 6 bases at V and 4 bases at J, leaving 6 bases unmatched. Looked up from germline, CDR1 is MNHEY and CDR2 is SMNVEV (reference sequence). The CDR3 sequence is 13 residues long. In DNA, the CDR3 is TGTGCCAGCAGCTGGGGACAGAAGTACGAGCAGTACTTC. It yields the protein CASSWGQKYEQYF.

This chain connects TRBV5-4 to TRBJ1-3; 7 bases map to TRBD1. Unmatched junction bases numbered 7, after V lost 4 bases and J lost 0 bases. The V gene's germline CDR1 is SGHNT and CDR2 YYREEE (reference sequence). There are 16 residues in the CDR3. The CDR3 nucleotides are TGTGCCAGCAGCCCAGACAGGGTCAGCTCTGGAAACACCATATATTTT. It codes for CASSPDRVSSGNTIYF.

The V and J genes are TRBV2 and TRBJ2-7; 11 bases map to TRBD1. This CDR3 has 15 residues. CDR1 SNHLY and CDR2 FYNNEI come from the germline V gene. Trimming cost V 4 bases and J 7 bases; bases outside gene matches: 9. The CDR3 loop is CASSGGPGQGGEQYF. In DNA form, the CDR3 reads TGTGCCAGCAGTGGGGGCCCGGGACAGGGGGGAGAGCAGTACTTC.